These 13 T cell receptor beta chains were all obtained from the same sample, sequenced in a study of cytomegalovirus exposure and HLA in healthy donors. The PCR employed 60 Vbeta primers together with 13 Jbeta primers. This table comes from immunoSEQ multiplex PCR, and its TCRdb copy is limited to in-frame clones, with some not included. The data show more than 110,000 clones, with 77% seen just once and 3.5% to 5% held by the top ten. Sequencing was done on a sample of PBMCs. Receptors originate from a male donor in good health and CMV-seronegative.

The rearrangement links TRBV6-4 to TRBJ2-1; 8 bases are a match to TRBD1. In germline, CDR1 is MRHNA, CDR2 SNTAGT. V trimming: 4 bases; J trimming: 5 bases; junction bases outside the gene matches: 7. This CDR3 region has 15 residues. The CDR3 spells CASSVEDRVNNEQFF. Written as DNA, the CDR3 is TGTGCCAGCAGTGTAGAGGACAGGGTTAACAATGAGCAGTTCTTC.

J is TRBJ1-2 and V is TRBV13, with TRBD1 identical over 8 bases. The V segment lost 4 bases and the J segment 2 bases; nucleotides outside the gene matches: 6. Germline assignment: CDR1 PRHDT and CDR2 FYEKMQ (reference sequence). The CDR3 loop spans 15 amino acids. CDR3 sequence reads: CASSSGQGWNYGYTF. The CDR3 DNA reads TGTGCCAGCAGCTCCGGACAGGGATGGAACTATGGCTACACCTTC.

The rearrangement links TRBV27 to TRBJ2-3, with TRBD2 identical over 8 bases. This CDR3 is 15 amino acids long. V was pared by 6 bases and J by 1 base, with 6 bases of the junction left unmatched. CDR1 and CDR2 (germline): MNHEY, SMNVEV (reference sequence). This CDR3 reads CASSKLAEGTDTQYF. The CDR3 nucleotides read TGTGCCAGCAGCAAACTAGCGGAGGGCACAGATACGCAGTATTTT.

Here the CDR3 reads CASSDSGHSGNTIYF. CDR3 in DNA: TGCGCCAGCAGTGATTCTGGCCACTCTGGAAACACCATATATTTT. This sequence joins TRBV10-2 and TRBJ1-3; D uncertain. With 3 bases removed from V and 0 bases from J, the gap between germline ends came to 9 bases. The germline V gene encodes CDR1 WSHSY and CDR2 SAAADI. The CDR3 runs to 15 residues.

This clone was observed a few times. The chain couples TRBV7-9 to TRBJ1-2; 8 positions agree with TRBD1. The germline V gene has CDR1 SEHNR and CDR2 FQNEAQ (reference sequence). V was pared by 5 bases and J by 3 bases, with 2 bases of the junction left unmatched. This CDR3 is built from 13 residues. DNA of the CDR3: TGTGCCAGCAGCCCCAGGGGGCACTATGGCTACACCTTC. Protein: CASSPRGHYGYTF.

The chain links TRBV19 to TRBJ1-5; 8 nucleotides align to TRBD1. J was trimmed by 4 bases and V by 1 base; bases with no gene match: 6. This CDR3 is built from 16 residues. The V gene's germline CDR1 is LNHDA and CDR2 SQIVND (reference sequence). CDR3 DNA: TGTGCCAGTAGTATAGTACGGACAGGGACTAATCAGCCCCAGCATTTT. It is translated as CASSIVRTGTNQPQHF.

The chain joins TRBV25-1 to TRBJ2-5; D is undetermined. The germline V and J ends were trimmed by 0 bases and 1 base, with 9 bases remaining between them. CDR3 length equals 15 residues. CDR1 MGHDK and CDR2 SYGVNS come from the germline V gene. CDR3 region: CASSEYRVRQETQYF. The CDR3 DNA is TGTGCCAGCAGTGAATATAGAGTCCGCCAAGAGACCCAGTACTTC.

This clone came up a few times. The genes are TRBV29-1 and TRBJ1-2; 7 bases map to TRBD1. Germline CDR1 SQVTM, CDR2 ANQGSEA. The V and J ends lost 4 bases and 3 bases, in that order; junction bases with no gene match: 14. This CDR3 region has 16 residues. CDR3 in amino acids: CSVGDSRGNRDYGYTF. DNA for the CDR3: TGCAGCGTTGGTGATTCCAGGGGGAACCGAGACTATGGCTACACCTTC.

The chain has TRBV2 and TRBJ1-1, with a weak D call TRBD1 (6 bases). The CDR3 spans 14 residues. The germline CDR1 and CDR2 sequences are SNHLY and FYNNEI. V lost 4 bases and J lost 7, with 16 bases in between. CDR3 in amino acids: CASSVGRGLDEAFF. The CDR3 DNA follows: TGTGCCAGCAGTGTTGGGCGGGGGCTGGATGAAGCTTTCTTT. The entire variable domain, with the rest obtained from reference TRBV2 and TRBJ1-1, is as follows: EPEVTQTPSHQVTQMGQEVILRCVPISNHLYFYWYRQILGQKVEFLVSFYNNEISEKSEIFDDQFSVERPDGSNFTLKIRSTKLEDSAMYFCASSVGRGLDEAFFGQGTRLTVV.

The V gene is TRBV9, the J gene TRBJ2-2, with D possibly matching TRBD1 (6 bases). V dropped 0 bases and J dropped 4 bases, with 13 bases sitting between them. This CDR3 region has 16 residues. Germline-derived CDR1 and CDR2 are SGDLS and YYNGEE. Here the CDR3 reads CASSVGQAVGTGELFF. In DNA, the CDR3 is TGTGCCAGCAGCGTAGGACAGGCCGTGGGCACCGGGGAGCTGTTTTTT.

V usage is TRBV6-5 and J usage is TRBJ2-5, with 9 positions matching TRBD2. Trimming at V came to 5 bases and at J to 2 bases, leaving 6 bases not matched to a gene. This CDR3 is 15 amino acids long. The germline V gene encodes CDR1 MNHEY and CDR2 SVGAGI. CDR3 sequence (DNA): TGTGCCAGCAGTACGCCGGGACTAGCACAAGAGACCCAGTACTTC. This encodes CASSTPGLAQETQYF.

The V gene is TRBV19, the J gene TRBJ2-6; unclear D gene. Germline CDR1 and CDR2: LNHDA and SQIVND (reference sequence). The germline V and J ends were trimmed by 4 bases and 1 base, with 11 bases remaining between them. The CDR3 has 16 residues. The CDR3: CASSTTTESGANVLTF. The CDR3, as DNA: TGTGCCAGTAGTACTACAACAGAATCTGGGGCCAACGTCCTGACTTTC.

V is TRBV29-1 and J is TRBJ2-5; D is perhaps TRBD2 (6 bases). Looked up from germline, CDR1 is SQVTM and CDR2 is ANQGSEA. The CDR3 totals 10 residues. V was clipped by 5 bases and J by 7 bases, with 8 bases between them. In nucleotides, the CDR3 is TGCAGCGTTCTGGAGGGGACCCAGTACTTC. It translates to CSVLEGTQYF.